The 8 T cell receptor beta chains below all came from one sample that was sequenced in a study of OX40 agonist ivuxolimab in advanced cancers. The table came from immunoSEQ multiplex PCR; TCRdb's copy has only in-frame clones and leaves some out. The sample gives about 49,000 clones, about three quarters of which show up once; 7.9% is in the top ten. The sequencing used CD4+ or CD8+ T cells sorted from blood, collected in a trial of the OX40 agonist ivuxolimab. The receptors here all came from an adult with an advanced solid tumor such as melanoma, head and neck, liver or kidney cancer.

This chain links TRBV7-2 with TRBJ1-2; D is undetermined. The germline CDR1 and CDR2 sequences are SGHTA and FQGNSA. This CDR3 has 15 residues. The V gene lost 3 bases and the J gene lost 0 bases, with 11 bases spanning the gap. CDR3 sequence reads: CASSFLPETNYGYTF. CDR3 coding DNA: TGTGCCAGCAGCTTTTTGCCGGAAACTAACTATGGCTACACCTTC.

The chain carries TRBV27 and TRBJ2-5, with D possibly being TRBD2 (6 bases). The CDR3 covers 14 residues. The V gene's germline CDR1 is MNHEY and CDR2 SMNVEV (reference sequence). Trimming stripped 7 bases from V and 5 bases from J, with 17 bases between. In nucleotides, the CDR3 is TGTGCCAGCATCCCCTCGGCGGGGCGGGAGACCCAGTACTTC. As protein: CASIPSAGRETQYF.

This chain connects TRBV7-9 to TRBJ2-7; TRBD2 aligns across 7 bases. Germline lookup yields CDR1 SEHNR and CDR2 FQNEAQ (reference sequence). V lost 6 bases, J lost 0 bases, and 5 bases stayed unmatched. The length of the CDR3 is 14 residues. Here the CDR3 reads CASSEWTSSYEQYF. The CDR3 nucleotides read TGTGCCAGCAGTGAATGGACTAGCTCCTACGAGCAGTACTTC.

The chain is built from TRBV19 and TRBJ2-7; TRBD2 is a possible D gene (5 bases). Trimming removed 3 bases from V and 3 bases from J, with 24 bases in between. The CDR3 is 18 amino acids. CDR1 is LNHDA, CDR2 SQIVND, per germline (reference sequence). The CDR3 sequence is CASSINTGYNNSFYEQYF. The CDR3 bases are TGTGCCAGTAGTATCAATACGGGATACAATAATTCCTTCTACGAGCAGTACTTC.

This clone was found a few times. The chain couples TRBV29-1 to TRBJ2-2; 11 positions agree with TRBD2. After removal of 8 bases from V and 4 bases from J, the junction contained 9 bases not matched to a gene. The germline CDR1 and CDR2 sequences are SQVTM and ANQGSEA. This CDR3 has 15 residues. The CDR3 here is CSSLGTSGSTGELFF. The CDR3 bases are TGCAGCTCCCTGGGGACTAGCGGTTCCACCGGGGAGCTGTTTTTT.

V usage is TRBV11-2 and J usage is TRBJ2-2, with 10 bases identical to TRBD1. The CDR3 is 17 amino acids. With V trimmed by 6 bases and J by 4 bases, 11 bases remained unmatched. Looked up from germline, CDR1 is SGHAT and CDR2 is FQNNGV. The CDR3 DNA is TGTGCCAGCAGGTCGTATCAAGGACAGGGGGGCACCGGGGAGCTGTTTTTT. Its protein product is CASRSYQGQGGTGELFF.

This clone was observed a single time. V and J are TRBV6-5 and TRBJ2-2; 7 bases line up with TRBD1. Trimming removed 7 bases from V and 4 bases from J; junction bases left unmatched: 9. Germline V gene lookup returns CDR1 MNHEY and CDR2 SVGAGI. The CDR3 contains 15 residues. CDR3 in amino acids: CASTRGPSSTGELFF. The DNA of the CDR3 is TGTGCCAGCACTAGGGGGCCTTCGAGCACCGGGGAGCTGTTTTTT.

This clone was seen only a few times. Other DNA sequences of this sample code for an identical CDR3. This chain connects TRBV10-3 to TRBJ1-4, with D unclear. Deletions cut 2 bases from V and 7 bases from J, with 5 bases between. This CDR3 is 12 amino acids long. CDR1 is ENHRY and CDR2 is SYGVKD in the germline V gene. The CDR3 DNA is TGTGCCATCAGTGAGACAGTTGAAAAACTGTTTTTT. Amino acids: CAISETVEKLFF.